The entry below gives a single T cell receptor (beta chain) sequence along with its context. The data stem from a study of blood T cell repertoires in COVID-19. Repertoires were generated with immunoSEQ multiplex PCR, while TCRdb's copy carries only in-frame clones and drops some. Of hundreds of thousands of clones listed, around nine tenths are singletons. There are 13 residues in the CDR3. Germline CDR1 and CDR2: GTSNPN and SVGIG (reference sequence). V was pared by 3 bases and J by 7 bases, with 16 bases between. Sequenced material: PBMCs or T cells enriched from blood (not recorded which). This chain joins TRBV30 and TRBJ2-7; D might be TRBD2 (5 bases). The clonotype originates from a woman aged 55-69 years who had recovered from COVID-19. This CDR3 is CAWSPPGFGEQYV. The DNA for the CDR3 is TGTGCCTGGAGCCCTCCGGGGTTTGGGGAGCAGTACGTC.